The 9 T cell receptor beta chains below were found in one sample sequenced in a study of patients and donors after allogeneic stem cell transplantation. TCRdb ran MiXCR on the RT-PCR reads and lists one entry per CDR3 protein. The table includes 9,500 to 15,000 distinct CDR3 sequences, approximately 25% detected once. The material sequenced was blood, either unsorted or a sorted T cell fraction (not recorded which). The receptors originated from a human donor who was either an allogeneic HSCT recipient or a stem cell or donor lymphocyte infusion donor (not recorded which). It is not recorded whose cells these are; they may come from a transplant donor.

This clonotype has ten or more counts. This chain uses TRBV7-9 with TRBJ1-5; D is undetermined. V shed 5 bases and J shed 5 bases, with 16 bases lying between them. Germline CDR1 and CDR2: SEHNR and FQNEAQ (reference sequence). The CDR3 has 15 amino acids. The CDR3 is CASSKGQFEDQPQHF. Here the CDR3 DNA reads TGTGCCAGCAGCAAAGGGCAGTTTGAGGATCAGCCCCAGCATTTT.

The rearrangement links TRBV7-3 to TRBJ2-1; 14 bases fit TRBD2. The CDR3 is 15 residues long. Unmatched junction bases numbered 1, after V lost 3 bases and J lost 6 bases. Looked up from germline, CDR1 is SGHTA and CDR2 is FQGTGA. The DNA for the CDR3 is TGTGCCAGCAGCTTGACTAGCGGGAGGGGCAATGAGCAGTTCTTC. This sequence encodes CASSLTSGRGNEQFF.

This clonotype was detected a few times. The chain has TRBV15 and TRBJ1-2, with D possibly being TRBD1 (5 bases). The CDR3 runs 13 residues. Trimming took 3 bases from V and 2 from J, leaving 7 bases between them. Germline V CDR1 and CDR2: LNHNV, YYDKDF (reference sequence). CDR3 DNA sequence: TGTGCCACCAGCAGGACAGTCAACTATGGCTACACCTTC. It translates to CATSRTVNYGYTF. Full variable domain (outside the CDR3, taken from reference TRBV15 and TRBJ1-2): DAMVIQNPRYQVTQFGKPVTLSCSQTLNHNVMYWYQQKSSQAPKLLFHYYDKDFNNEADTPDNFQSRRPNTSFCFLDIRSPGLGDTAMYLCATSRTVNYGYTFGSGTRLTVV.

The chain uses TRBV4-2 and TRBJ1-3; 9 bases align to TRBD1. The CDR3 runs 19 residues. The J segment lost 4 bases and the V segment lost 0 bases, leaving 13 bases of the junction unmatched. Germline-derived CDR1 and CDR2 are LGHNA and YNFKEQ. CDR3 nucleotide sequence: TGTGCCAGCAGCCAAGATGGGACAGGGCCCCCTCTTCCCGGAAACACCATATATTTT. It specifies CASSQDGTGPPLPGNTIYF.

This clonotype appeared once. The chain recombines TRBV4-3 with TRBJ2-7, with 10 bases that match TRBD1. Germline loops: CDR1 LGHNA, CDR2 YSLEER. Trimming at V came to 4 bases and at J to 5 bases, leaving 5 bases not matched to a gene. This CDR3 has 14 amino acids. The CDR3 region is CASSLRQGANEQYF. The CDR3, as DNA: TGCGCCAGCAGCCTACGACAGGGGGCAAACGAGCAGTACTTC.

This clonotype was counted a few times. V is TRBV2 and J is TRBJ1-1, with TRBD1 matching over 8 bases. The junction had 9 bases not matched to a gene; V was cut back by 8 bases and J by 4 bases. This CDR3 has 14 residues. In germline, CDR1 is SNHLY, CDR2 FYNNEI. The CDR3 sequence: CASAVRQGSTEAFF. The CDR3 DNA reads TGTGCCAGCGCCGTCCGACAGGGGAGCACTGAAGCTTTCTTT.

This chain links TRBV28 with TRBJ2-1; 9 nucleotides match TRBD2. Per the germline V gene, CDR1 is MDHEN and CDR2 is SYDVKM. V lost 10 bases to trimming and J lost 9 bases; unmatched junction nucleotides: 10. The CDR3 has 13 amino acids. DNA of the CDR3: TGTGCCATAGCGGGAGAGGACGGTGGTGAGCAGTTCTTC. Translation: CAIAGEDGGEQFF.

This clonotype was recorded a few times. The CDR3 sequence: CASSPTPGQNTEAFF. The CDR3 DNA sequence: TGTGCCAGCAGCCCTACCCCGGGACAAAACACTGAAGCTTTCTTT. The chain couples TRBV7-2 to TRBJ1-1; the D gene is possibly TRBD1 (6 bases). The CDR3 has 15 residues. CDR1 SGHTA and CDR2 FQGNSA come from the germline V gene. The germline V and J ends were trimmed by 5 bases and 2 bases, with 15 bases remaining between them.

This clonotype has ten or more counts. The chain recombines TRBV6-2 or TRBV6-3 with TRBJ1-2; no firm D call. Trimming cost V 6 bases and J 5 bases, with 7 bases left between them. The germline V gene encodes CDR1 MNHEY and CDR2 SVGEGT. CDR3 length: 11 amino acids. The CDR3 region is CASSHGYGYTF. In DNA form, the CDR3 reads TGTGCCAGCAGCCACGGATATGGCTACACCTTC.